Below are 4 T cell receptor beta chains sequenced from a single sample in a study of early T cells in non-severe SARS-CoV-2 infection. TCRdb ran MiXCR on the 5' RACE reads and lists one entry per CDR3 protein. Among tens of thousands of distinct CDR3 sequences listed, approximately 6.3% were seen once. The source was whole blood, collected at baseline. The receptors here all came from an adult who was a healthcare worker with PCR-confirmed SARS-CoV-2 infection or an uninfected control (not recorded which).

This clonotype was picked up a small number of times. This rearrangement joins TRBV7-2 to TRBJ1-3; the D is unclear. CDR1 is SGHTA and CDR2 is FQGNSA in the germline V gene. The CDR3 consists of 15 residues. V lost 1 base, J lost 0 bases, and 7 bases lay in between. The CDR3 DNA is TGTGCCAGCAGCTTAGAGCATAACTCTGGAAACACCATATATTTT. Translating it yields CASSLEHNSGNTIYF.

The table lists this clonotype with a few counts. V is TRBV9 and J is TRBJ2-1; D is uncertain. CDR1 is SGDLS and CDR2 is YYNGEE in the germline V gene. The CDR3 length is 16 residues. V lost 4 bases and J 0 bases, leaving 14 bases between the germline ends. The DNA for the CDR3 is TGTGCCAGCAGCCCGCGATTTACCTTCTCCTACAATGAGCAGTTCTTC. This codes for CASSPRFTFSYNEQFF.

This clonotype was counted ten times or more. V gene TRBV19 combines with J gene TRBJ1-5; no clear D gene. Trimming removed 4 bases at V and 0 bases at J, with 16 bases between. Germline V gives CDR1 LNHDA, CDR2 SQIVND (reference sequence). This CDR3 has 17 residues. The CDR3 loop reads CASSTTGTAHSNQPQHF. The CDR3 DNA reads TGTGCCAGTAGTACGACCGGAACCGCCCATAGCAATCAGCCCCAGCATTTT.

This clonotype was seen a handful of times. This rearrangement joins TRBV20-1 to TRBJ2-5; no clear D gene. Germline CDR1 reads DFQATT; CDR2 reads SNEGSKA (reference sequence). This CDR3 is 11 amino acids long. V shed 6 bases and J shed 5 bases, with 10 bases lying between them. The CDR3 region is CSATRQETQYF. CDR3 sequence (DNA): TGCAGTGCGACCAGGCAGGAGACCCAGTACTTC.